This T cell receptor beta chain is drawn from a study of radiotherapy plus CTLA-4 blockade in lung cancer. Libraries were prepared by immunoSEQ multiplex PCR; TCRdb keeps only in-frame clonotypes and omits some of them. Of about 51,000 clones listed, around 79% are singletons. As for this clone: No antigen is known for it.

V was pared by 5 bases and J by 2 bases, with 13 bases between. The length of the CDR3 is 16 residues. Germline assignment: CDR1 SGHTA and CDR2 FQGTGA. Overall study results and limits: The best predictor of response was reported to be early blood T cell clone dynamics, with interferon-beta. Tumor-derived TCR clones expanded in blood after radiotherapy plus ipilimumab.

CTLA-4 blockade using ipilimumab, together with focal radiation, was received by patients with chemo-refractory metastatic non-small-cell lung cancer. The sequenced sample was peripheral blood, obtained from a patient treated with radiotherapy plus ipilimumab. The source is a human donor with non-small cell lung cancer whose response to radiotherapy plus ipilimumab could not be evaluated. The rearrangement links TRBV7-3 to TRBJ2-6, with D perhaps matching TRBD2 (5 bases). CDR3 sequence reads: CASSDTLAAGANVLTF. Here the CDR3 DNA reads TGTGCCAGCAGCGACACCCTAGCCGCTGGGGCCAACGTCCTGACTTTC.